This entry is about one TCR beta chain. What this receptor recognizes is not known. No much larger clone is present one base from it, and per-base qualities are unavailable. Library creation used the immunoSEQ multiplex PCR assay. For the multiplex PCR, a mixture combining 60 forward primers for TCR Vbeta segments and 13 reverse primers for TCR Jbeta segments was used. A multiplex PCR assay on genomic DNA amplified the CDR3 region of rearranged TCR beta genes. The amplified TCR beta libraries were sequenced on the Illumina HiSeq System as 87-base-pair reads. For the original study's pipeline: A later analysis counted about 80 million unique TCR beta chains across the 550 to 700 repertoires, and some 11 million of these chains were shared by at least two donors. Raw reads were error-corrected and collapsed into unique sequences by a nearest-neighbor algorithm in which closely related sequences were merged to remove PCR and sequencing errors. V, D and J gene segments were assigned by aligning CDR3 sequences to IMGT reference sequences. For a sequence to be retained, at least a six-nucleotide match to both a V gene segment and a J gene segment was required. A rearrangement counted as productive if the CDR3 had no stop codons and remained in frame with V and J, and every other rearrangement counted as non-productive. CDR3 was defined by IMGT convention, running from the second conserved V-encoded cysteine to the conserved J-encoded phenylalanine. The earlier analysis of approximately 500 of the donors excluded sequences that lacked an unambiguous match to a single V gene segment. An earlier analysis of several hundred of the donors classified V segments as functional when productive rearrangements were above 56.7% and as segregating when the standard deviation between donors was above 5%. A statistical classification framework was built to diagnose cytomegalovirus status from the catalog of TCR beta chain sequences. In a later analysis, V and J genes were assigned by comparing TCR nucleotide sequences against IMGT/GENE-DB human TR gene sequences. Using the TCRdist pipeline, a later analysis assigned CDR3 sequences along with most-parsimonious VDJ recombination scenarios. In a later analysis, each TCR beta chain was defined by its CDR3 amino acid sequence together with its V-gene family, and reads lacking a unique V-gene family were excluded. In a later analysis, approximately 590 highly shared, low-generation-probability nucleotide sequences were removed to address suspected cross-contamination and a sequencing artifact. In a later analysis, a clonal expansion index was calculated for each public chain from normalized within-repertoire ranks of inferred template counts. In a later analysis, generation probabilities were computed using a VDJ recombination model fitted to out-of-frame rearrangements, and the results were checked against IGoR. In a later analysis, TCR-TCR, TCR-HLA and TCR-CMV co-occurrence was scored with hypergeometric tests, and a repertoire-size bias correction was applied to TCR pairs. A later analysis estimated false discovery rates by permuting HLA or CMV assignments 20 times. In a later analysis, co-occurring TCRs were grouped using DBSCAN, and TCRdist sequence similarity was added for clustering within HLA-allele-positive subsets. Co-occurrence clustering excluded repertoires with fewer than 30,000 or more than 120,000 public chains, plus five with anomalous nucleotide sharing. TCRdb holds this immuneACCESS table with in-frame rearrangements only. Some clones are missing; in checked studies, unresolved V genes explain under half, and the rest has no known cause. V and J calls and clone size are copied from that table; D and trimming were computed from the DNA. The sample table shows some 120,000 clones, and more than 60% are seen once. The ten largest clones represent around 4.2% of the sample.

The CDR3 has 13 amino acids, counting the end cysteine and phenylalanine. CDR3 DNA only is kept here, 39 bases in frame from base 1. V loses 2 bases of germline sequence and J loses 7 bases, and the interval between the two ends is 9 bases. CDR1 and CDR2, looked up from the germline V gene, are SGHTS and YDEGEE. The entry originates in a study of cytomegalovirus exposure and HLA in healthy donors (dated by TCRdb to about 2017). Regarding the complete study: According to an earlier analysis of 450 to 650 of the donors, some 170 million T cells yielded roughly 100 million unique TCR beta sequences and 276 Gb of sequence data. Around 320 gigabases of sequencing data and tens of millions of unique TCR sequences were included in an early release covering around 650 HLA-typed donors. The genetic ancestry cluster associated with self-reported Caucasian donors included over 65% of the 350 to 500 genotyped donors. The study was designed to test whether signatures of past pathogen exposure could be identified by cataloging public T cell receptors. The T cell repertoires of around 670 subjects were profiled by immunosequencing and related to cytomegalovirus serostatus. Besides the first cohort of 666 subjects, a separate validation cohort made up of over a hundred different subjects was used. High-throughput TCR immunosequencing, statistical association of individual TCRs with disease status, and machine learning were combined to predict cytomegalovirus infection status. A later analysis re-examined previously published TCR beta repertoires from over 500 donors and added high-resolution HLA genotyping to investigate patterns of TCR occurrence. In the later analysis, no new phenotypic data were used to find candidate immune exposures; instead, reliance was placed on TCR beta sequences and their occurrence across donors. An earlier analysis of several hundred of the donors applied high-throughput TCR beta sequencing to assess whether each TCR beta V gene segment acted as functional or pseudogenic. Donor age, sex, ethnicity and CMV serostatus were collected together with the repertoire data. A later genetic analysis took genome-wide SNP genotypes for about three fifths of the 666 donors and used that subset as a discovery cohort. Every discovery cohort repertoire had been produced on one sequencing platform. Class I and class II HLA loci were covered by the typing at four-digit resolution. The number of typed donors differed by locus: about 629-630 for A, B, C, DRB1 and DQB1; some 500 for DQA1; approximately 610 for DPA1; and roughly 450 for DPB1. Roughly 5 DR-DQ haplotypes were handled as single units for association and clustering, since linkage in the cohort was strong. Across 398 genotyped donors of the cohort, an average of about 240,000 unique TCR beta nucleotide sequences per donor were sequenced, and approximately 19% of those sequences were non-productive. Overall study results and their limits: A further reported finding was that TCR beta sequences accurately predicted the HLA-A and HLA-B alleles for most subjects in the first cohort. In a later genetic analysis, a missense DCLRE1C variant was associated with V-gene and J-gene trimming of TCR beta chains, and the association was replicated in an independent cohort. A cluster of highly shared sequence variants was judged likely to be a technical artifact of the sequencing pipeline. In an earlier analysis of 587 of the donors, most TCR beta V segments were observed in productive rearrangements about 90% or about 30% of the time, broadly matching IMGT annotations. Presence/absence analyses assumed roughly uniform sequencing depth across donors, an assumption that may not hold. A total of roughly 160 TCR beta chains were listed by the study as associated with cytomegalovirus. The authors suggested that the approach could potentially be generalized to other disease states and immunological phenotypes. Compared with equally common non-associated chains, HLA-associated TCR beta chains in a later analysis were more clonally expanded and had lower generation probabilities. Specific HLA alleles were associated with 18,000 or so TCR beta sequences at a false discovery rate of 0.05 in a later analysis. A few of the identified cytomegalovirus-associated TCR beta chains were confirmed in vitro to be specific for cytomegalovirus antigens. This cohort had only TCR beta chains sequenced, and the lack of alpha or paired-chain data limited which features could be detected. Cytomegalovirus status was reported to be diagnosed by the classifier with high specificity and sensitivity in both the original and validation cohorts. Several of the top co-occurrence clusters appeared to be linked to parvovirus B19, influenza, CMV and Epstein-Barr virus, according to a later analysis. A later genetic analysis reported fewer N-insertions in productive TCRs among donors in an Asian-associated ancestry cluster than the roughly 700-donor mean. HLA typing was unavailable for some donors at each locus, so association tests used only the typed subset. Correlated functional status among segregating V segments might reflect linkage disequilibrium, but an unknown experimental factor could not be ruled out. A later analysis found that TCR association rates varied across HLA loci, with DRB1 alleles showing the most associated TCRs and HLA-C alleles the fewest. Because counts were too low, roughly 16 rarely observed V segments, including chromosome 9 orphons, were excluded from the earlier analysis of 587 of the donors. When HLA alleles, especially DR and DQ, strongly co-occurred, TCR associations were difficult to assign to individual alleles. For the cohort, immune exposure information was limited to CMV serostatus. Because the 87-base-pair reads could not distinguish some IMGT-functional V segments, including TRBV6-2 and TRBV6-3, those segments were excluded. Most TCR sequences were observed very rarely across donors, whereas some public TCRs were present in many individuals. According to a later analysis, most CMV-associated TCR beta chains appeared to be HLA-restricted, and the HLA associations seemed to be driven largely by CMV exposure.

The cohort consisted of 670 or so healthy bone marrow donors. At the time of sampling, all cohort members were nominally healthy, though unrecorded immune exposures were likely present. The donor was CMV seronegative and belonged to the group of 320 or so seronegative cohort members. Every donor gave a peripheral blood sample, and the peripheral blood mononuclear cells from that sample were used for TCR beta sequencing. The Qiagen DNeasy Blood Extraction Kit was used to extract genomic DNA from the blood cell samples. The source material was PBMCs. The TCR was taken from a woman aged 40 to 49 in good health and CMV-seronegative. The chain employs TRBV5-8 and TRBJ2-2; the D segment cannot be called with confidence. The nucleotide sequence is TGTGCCAGCAGCTTAAATATTATCGGGGAGCTGTTTTTT. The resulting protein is CASSLNIIGELFF.